These 20 T cell receptor beta chains came from one sample sequenced in a study of persistence of HIV-infected CD4 T cells. Cells were stimulated with CMV-infected fibroblast lysates at roughly 10 ug/mL. Memory cells lacking CD40L and CD69 with high CD45RO were sorted. The antigens these receptors bind are not known. Sequencing used immunoSEQ version 4 in survey mode. Some clones are missing from TCRdb's copy, which holds only in-frame ones; the method was immunoSEQ multiplex PCR. The sample holds about 33,000 clones, roughly 87% seen once. The sequencing here drew on CD4+ T cells sorted from PBMCs after roughly 18-hour stimulation, taken from a patient who received antiretroviral therapy. The receptors here all came from an adult woman with HIV who was CMV-seropositive.

The rearrangement joins TRBV11-3 to TRBJ2-7; 8 nucleotides agree with TRBD1. Germline V CDR1 and CDR2: SGHNT, YENEEA. This CDR3 comprises 15 residues. After removal of 1 base from V and 2 bases from J, the junction contained 4 bases not matched to a gene. The CDR3 spells CASSLGQGPTYEQYF. CDR3 DNA sequence: TGTGCCAGCAGCTTAGGACAGGGGCCGACCTACGAGCAGTACTTC.

This sequence joins TRBV3-1 (or the pseudogene TRBV3-2) and TRBJ2-1; no reliable D call. This CDR3 spans 14 amino acids. The germline V gene encodes CDR1 LGHDT and CDR2 YNNKEL (reference sequence). Trimming left V 4 bases short and J 9 bases short, with 16 bases between. CDR3 sequence (DNA): TGTGCCAGCAGCCCCCCTTCCGGGCGGAGTGAGCAGTTCTTC. Its translation: CASSPPSGRSEQFF.

This chain connects TRBV30 to TRBJ1-4, with D unresolved. The CDR3 loop spans 11 amino acids. Germline V gene data show CDR1 as GTSNPN and CDR2 as SVGIG (reference sequence). V lost 2 bases and J 4 bases, leaving 2 bases between the germline ends. The CDR3 loop is CAWSHNEKLFF. In nucleotides, the CDR3 is TGTGCCTGGAGTCATAATGAAAAACTGTTTTTT.

The chain has TRBV29-1 and TRBJ1-1; D may be TRBD1 (5 bases). V was cut by 4 bases and J by 1 base, with 16 bases left in between. The CDR3 consists of 15 residues. The germline gives CDR1 SQVTM, CDR2 ANQGSEA. The CDR3 loop is CSVADRPGRNTEAFF. The CDR3 DNA follows: TGCAGCGTTGCGGACCGACCGGGACGGAACACTGAAGCTTTCTTT.

This rearrangement joins TRBV19 to TRBJ2-3, with D possibly called TRBD1 or TRBD2 (5 bases each). Trimming left V 0 bases short and J 1 base short, with 11 bases between. The germline gives CDR1 LNHDA, CDR2 SQIVND (reference sequence). The CDR3 sequence is 16 residues long. CDR3 coding DNA: TGTGCCAGTAGTATAGATGGGACGGTTCGCACAGATACGCAGTATTTT. Residues: CASSIDGTVRTDTQYF.

The V call is TRBV9, the J call TRBJ2-7; 11 bases align to TRBD2. Unmatched junction bases numbered 8, after V lost 4 bases and J lost 2 bases. CDR1 is SGDLS, CDR2 YYNGEE, per germline. The CDR3 has 16 residues. As DNA, the CDR3 is TGTGCCAGCAGCCCGACCGGGACTAGCGGTCCCTACGAGCAGTACTTC. It translates to CASSPTGTSGPYEQYF.

The rearrangement links TRBV27 to TRBJ2-4; a weak D match, TRBD1 (5 bases). V lost 3 bases and J lost 0, with 9 bases in between. Germline values: CDR1 MNHEY, CDR2 SMNVEV (reference sequence). The CDR3 spans 15 residues. CDR3 residues: CASSFAGKAKNIQYF. Written as DNA, the CDR3 is TGTGCCAGCAGTTTTGCAGGGAAAGCCAAAAACATTCAGTACTTC.

The chain combines TRBV2 with TRBJ1-1; possible D gene TRBD1, 6 bases. The CDR3 runs to 11 residues. CDR1 and CDR2 from the germline V gene are SNHLY and FYNNEI. V was cut by 5 bases and J by 8 bases, with 9 bases left in between. This chain's CDR3 is CASSWGAEAFF. The CDR3 coding sequence is TGTGCCAGCAGTTGGGGGGCAGAAGCTTTCTTT.

The rearrangement links TRBV5-6 to TRBJ1-4; tentative D call: TRBD1 (6 bases). Trimming removed 4 bases at V and 1 base at J, with 11 bases between. The CDR3 length is 15 residues. The germline V gene has CDR1 SGHDT and CDR2 YYEEEE. The CDR3 loop is CASSTYRVTNEKLFF. DNA of the CDR3: TGTGCCAGCAGCACCTACAGGGTAACTAATGAAAAACTGTTTTTT. The full variable domain, rest sourced from reference TRBV5-6 and TRBJ1-4, is DAGVTQSPTHLIKTRGQQVTLRCSPKSGHDTVSWYQQALGQGPQFIFQYYEEEERQRGNFPDRFSGHQFPNYSSELNVNALLLGDSALYLCASSTYRVTNEKLFFGSGTQLSVL.

The gene calls are TRBV30 and TRBJ2-1; D is perhaps TRBD1 or TRBD2 (6 bases each). The CDR3 is 12 residues long. With 0 bases removed from V and 8 bases from J, the gap between germline ends came to 8 bases. From germline, CDR1 is GTSNPN and CDR2 SVGIG (reference sequence). The CDR3 reads CAWSVRGDEQFF. The CDR3 DNA sequence: TGTGCCTGGAGTGTAAGGGGGGATGAGCAGTTCTTC. The full variable domain, completed using reference TRBV30 and TRBJ2-1, is SQTIHQWPATLVQPVGSPLSLECTVEGTSNPNLYWYRQAAGRGLQLLFYSVGIGQISSEVPQNLSASRPQDRQFILSSKKLLLSDSGFYLCAWSVRGDEQFFGPGTRLTVL.

V usage is TRBV5-1 and J usage is TRBJ1-1; perhaps TRBD1 as D (6 bases). V was pared by 6 bases and J by 1 base, with 37 bases between. This CDR3 comprises 22 residues. Germline V gene sequence: CDR1 SGHRS, CDR2 YFSETQ. In DNA form, the CDR3 reads TGCGCCAGCACCCCTGTACGTGGGGGGCGGACAACAAATTCGGGGACGAACACTGAAGCTTTCTTT. It encodes CASTPVRGGRTTNSGTNTEAFF.

The chain recombines TRBV3-1 (or the pseudogene TRBV3-2) with TRBJ2-7, with 8 bases that match TRBD2. Germline loops: CDR1 LGHDT, CDR2 YNNKEL (reference sequence). This CDR3 is 15 amino acids long. Losses at the gene ends were 4 bases for V and 0 bases for J; bases not matched to a gene: 5. CDR3 loop: CASSLLAGSSYEQYF. The CDR3 DNA follows: TGTGCCAGCAGCCTCCTAGCGGGTAGCTCCTACGAGCAGTACTTC.

The rearrangement links TRBV2 to TRBJ2-5, with D unclear. Deletions cut 8 bases from V and 2 bases from J, with 9 bases between. Germline assignment: CDR1 SNHLY and CDR2 FYNNEI. This CDR3 is 12 amino acids long. The CDR3 bases are TGTGCCAGCCAAGGCATTCAAGAGACCCAGTACTTC. Translation: CASQGIQETQYF.

CDR3 sequence reads: CASSGNGGNSNQPQHF. Here the CDR3 DNA reads TGTGCCAGCAGCGGGAACGGGGGAAATAGCAATCAGCCCCAGCATTTT. The chain recombines TRBV2 with TRBJ1-5; D possibly corresponds to TRBD1 (5 bases). Trimming took 6 bases from V and 0 from J, leaving 15 bases between them. This CDR3 has 16 amino acids. CDR1 SNHLY and CDR2 FYNNEI come from the germline V gene.

Here the CDR3 DNA reads TGTGCCAGCAGCCCATCCCGGGACAGAGCTGGCTACACCTTC. As protein: CASSPSRDRAGYTF. This chain links TRBV28 with TRBJ1-2; TRBD1 agrees at 7 bases. The CDR3 consists of 14 residues. J lost 7 bases, V lost 6 bases, and 11 bases had no gene match. Germline CDR1 MDHEN, CDR2 SYDVKM.

The table lists this clone with a few counts. J is TRBJ1-2 and V is TRBV2; perhaps TRBD1 as D (5 bases). The V end was cut by 0 bases, the J end by 8 bases, with 19 bases between. The CDR3 spans 16 residues. Germline V gives CDR1 SNHLY, CDR2 FYNNEI. CDR3 amino acids: CASSEAGGGGLMGYTF. The DNA for the CDR3 is TGTGCCAGCAGTGAAGCGGGGGGAGGTGGCCTTATGGGCTACACCTTC. Full variable domain (rest looked up from reference TRBV2 and TRBJ1-2): EPEVTQTPSHQVTQMGQEVILRCVPISNHLYFYWYRQILGQKVEFLVSFYNNEISEKSEIFDDQFSVERPDGSNFTLKIRSTKLEDSAMYFCASSEAGGGGLMGYTFGSGTRLTVV.

The chain links TRBV24-1 to TRBJ1-5; D is ambiguous. The germline gives CDR1 KGHDR, CDR2 SFDVKD. This CDR3 spans 12 amino acids. Trimming cost V 6 bases and J 4 bases, with 6 bases left between them. CDR3 sequence reads: CATSRGNQPQHF. The CDR3 coding sequence is TGTGCCACCAGTCGGGGAAATCAGCCCCAGCATTTT.

The rearrangement joins TRBV9 to TRBJ2-1; D possibly corresponds to TRBD1 (6 bases). The CDR3 loop spans 15 amino acids. The V end lost 4 bases, the J end lost 8 bases, and 19 bases lay between the germline ends. Germline V lookup: CDR1 SGDLS, CDR2 YYNGEE. The CDR3 loop is CASSRQGPPIDEQFF. In nucleotides, the CDR3 is TGTGCCAGCAGCCGCCAGGGGCCCCCAATCGATGAGCAGTTCTTC.

J is TRBJ1-5 and V is TRBV7-2, with D unclear. Per the germline V gene, CDR1 is SGHTA and CDR2 is FQGNSA. Trimming shortened V by 4 bases and J by 11 bases, and 18 bases separated the two germline ends. This CDR3 contains 14 residues. CDR3 amino acids: CASSSDAGGSTQHF. The CDR3 region has the DNA TGTGCCAGCAGCTCGGACGCGGGTGGCTCTACCCAGCATTTT. The variable domain in full, with the rest retrieved from reference TRBV7-2 and TRBJ1-5, is GAGVSQSPSNKVTEKGKDVELRCDPISGHTALYWYRQSLGQGLEFLIYFQGNSAPDKSGLPSDRFSAERTGGSVSTLTIQRTQQEDSAVYLCASSSDAGGSTQHFGDGTRLSIL.

This clone occurred once. The V call is TRBV5-6, the J call TRBJ1-5; the match to TRBD1 covers 7 bases. This CDR3 comprises 15 residues. The V gene end was trimmed by 4 bases and the J gene end by 6 bases; junction bases not matched to a gene: 10. Germline assignment: CDR1 SGHDT and CDR2 YYEEEE. CDR3 DNA: TGTGCCAGCAGCCGAGACAGGGCAGAGAGTCAGCCCCAGCATTTT. This encodes CASSRDRAESQPQHF.